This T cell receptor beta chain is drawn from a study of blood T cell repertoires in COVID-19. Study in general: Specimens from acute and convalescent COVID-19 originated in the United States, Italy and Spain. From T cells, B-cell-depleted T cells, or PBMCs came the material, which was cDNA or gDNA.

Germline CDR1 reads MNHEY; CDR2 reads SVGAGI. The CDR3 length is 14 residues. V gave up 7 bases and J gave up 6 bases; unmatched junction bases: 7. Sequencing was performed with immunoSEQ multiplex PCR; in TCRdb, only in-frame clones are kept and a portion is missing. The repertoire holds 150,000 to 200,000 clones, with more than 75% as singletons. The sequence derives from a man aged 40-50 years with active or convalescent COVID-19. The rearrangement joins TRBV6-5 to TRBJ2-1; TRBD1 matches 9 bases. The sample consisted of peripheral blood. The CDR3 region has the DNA TGTGCCAGCACTCCGGGACAGGGCACCAATGAGCAGTTCTTC. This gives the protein CASTPGQGTNEQFF.